The rows below give T cell receptor beta chains drawn from one sample of a study of blood T cell repertoires in COVID-19. TCRdb keeps only in-frame clones here, not all; method: immunoSEQ multiplex PCR. The table has 300,000 to 450,000 clones, roughly 77% seen once. Input material: peripheral blood. These receptors were obtained from a human donor with acute or convalescent COVID-19. The donor label of this sample is uncertain. Each CDR3 is given with its conserved first and last residue. D genes are given only for firm matches. Where a row states a size, it is once, few, many or the class of an expanded clone; other rows omit it.

clone size	V gene	J gene	D gene	CDR3 protein	CDR3 DNA
NA	TRBV11-3	TRBJ1-3	NA	CASSLARQTAPGNTIYF	TGTGCCAGCAGCCTCGCTCGACAGACGGCCCCTGGAAACACCATATATTTT
NA	TRBV15	TRBJ2-5	TRBD1	CATSRGDRGLQETQYF	TGTGCCACCAGCAGAGGAGACAGGGGGCTCCAAGAGACCCAGTACTTC
NA	TRBV25-1	TRBJ1-6	TRBD1	CASSLGQGARSGNSPLHF	TGTGCCAGCAGCCTAGGACAGGGGGCGCGTTCTGGTAATTCACCCCTCCACTTT
NA	TRBV7-9	TRBJ2-7	TRBD1	CASSFTRTGPYEQYF	TGTGCCAGCAGCTTCACGAGGACAGGACCCTACGAGCAGTACTTC
NA	TRBV14	TRBJ1-5	TRBD1	CASSQDVDRGNQPQHF	TGTGCCAGCAGCCAAGACGTCGACAGGGGGAATCAGCCCCAGCATTTT
NA	TRBV6-5	TRBJ2-7	TRBD1	CASSYTSRGLIYEQYF	TGTGCCAGCAGTTACACAAGTAGGGGGCTTATATACGAGCAGTACTTC
NA	TRBV4-1	TRBJ1-3	NA	CASSQDRQGTLSGNTIYF	TGCGCCAGCAGCCAAGATAGGCAGGGAACTTTGTCTGGAAACACCATATATTTT
NA	TRBV18	TRBJ1-1	NA	CASSPSADTEAFF	TGTGCCAGCTCACCGTCTGCGGACACTGAAGCTTTCTTT
few	TRBV2	TRBJ2-7	TRBD2	CARRLAGDSYEQYF	TGTGCCAGACGACTAGCGGGGGACTCCTACGAGCAGTACTTC
NA	TRBV30	TRBJ1-1	NA	CAWMGGTLSPEAFF	TGTGCCTGGATGGGGGGAACCCTCTCCCCTGAAGCTTTCTTT
NA	TRBV5-1	TRBJ1-1	NA	CASGEGTEAFF	TGCGCCAGCGGGGAGGGAACTGAAGCTTTCTTT
NA	TRBV25-1	TRBJ2-7	NA	CASSDGGFQYEQYF	TGTGCCAGCAGTGATGGGGGGTTTCAGTACGAGCAGTACTTC
NA	TRBV10-2	TRBJ1-1	TRBD1	CASSERPGQLMNTEAFF	TGCGCCAGCAGTGAGAGGCCGGGACAGCTCATGAACACTGAAGCTTTCTTT
NA	TRBV5-1	TRBJ1-1	NA	CASSSSGMRTEAFF	TGCGCCAGCAGCTCGTCAGGGATGAGGACTGAAGCTTTCTTT
few	TRBV5-1	TRBJ1-1	TRBD1	CASSLIIPGQGGEAFF	TGCGCCAGCAGCTTAATAATCCCGGGACAGGGTGGTGAAGCTTTCTTT
NA	TRBV11-2	TRBJ2-5	TRBD1	CASSSDRAAATQYF	TGTGCCAGCAGCTCCGACAGGGCGGCCGCGACCCAGTACTTC
NA	TRBV29-1	TRBJ1-1	NA	CSPGGPTEAFF	TGCAGCCCCGGCGGGCCCACTGAAGCTTTCTTT
NA	TRBV12-3/TRBV12-4	TRBJ2-5	TRBD2	CASRRGGKETQYF	TGTGCCAGCAGACGCGGGGGTAAAGAGACCCAGTACTTC
NA	TRBV19	TRBJ2-5	TRBD2	CASRKAGRETQYF	TGTGCCAGTAGAAAAGCGGGGCGGGAGACCCAGTACTTC
NA	TRBV6-5	TRBJ1-4	NA	CASSYGPFGEKLFF	TGTGCCAGCAGTTACGGTCCGTTCGGGGAAAAACTGTTTTTT
NA	TRBV28	TRBJ2-7	TRBD2	CASSSVSGGAYEQYF	TGTGCCAGCAGTTCGGTTAGCGGGGGAGCTTACGAGCAGTACTTC
few	TRBV30	TRBJ2-6	NA	CAWRRTGSGANVLTF	TGTGCCTGGAGGCGTACAGGGTCTGGGGCCAACGTCCTGACTTTC
NA	TRBV3-1/TRBV3-2	TRBJ1-2	NA	CASSVREGYGYTF	TGTGCCAGCAGCGTCCGGGAAGGCTATGGCTACACCTTC
NA	TRBV18	TRBJ2-7	NA	CASSPRLSSYEQYF	TGTGCCAGCTCACCGAGGTTAAGCTCCTACGAGCAGTACTTC
NA	TRBV18	TRBJ1-4	NA	CASSPQSGNEKLFF	TGTGCCAGCTCACCCCAAAGCGGTAATGAAAAACTGTTTTTT
NA	TRBV5-1	TRBJ2-1	TRBD1	CASSLGDSRTNEQFF	TGCGCCAGCAGCTTGGGGGACAGTCGTACCAATGAGCAGTTCTTC
NA	TRBV4-1	TRBJ1-5	NA	CASSQLTGSGFFSNQPQHF	TGCGCCAGCAGCCAACTAACGGGGTCCGGCTTTTTTAGCAATCAGCCCCAGCATTTT
NA	TRBV6-6	TRBJ1-4	NA	CASSRQANEKLFF	TGTGCCAGCAGTCGACAGGCTAATGAAAAACTGTTTTTT
once	TRBV5-1	TRBJ1-2	TRBD1	CASSASGTASGYTF	TGCGCCAGCAGCGCCTCCGGGACAGCATCTGGCTACACCTTC
NA	TRBV6-1	TRBJ1-3	TRBD1	CASSEGDSPSSGNTIYF	TGTGCCAGCAGTGAGGGGGACAGCCCTTCCTCTGGAAACACCATATATTTT
NA	TRBV7-8	TRBJ2-2	NA	CASSGRVAGELFF	TGTGCCAGCAGCGGCAGGGTTGCCGGGGAGCTGTTTTTT
NA	TRBV12-5	TRBJ1-1	NA	CASGLDSRVLAEAFF	TGTGCTAGTGGTTTGGATTCGAGGGTCTTGGCTGAAGCTTTCTTT
NA	TRBV18	TRBJ1-5	TRBD1	CASSPDREYQPQHF	TGTGCCAGCTCACCTGACAGGGAATATCAGCCCCAGCATTTT
once	TRBV21-1	TRBJ2-1	NA	CASSRLAYYNEQFF	TGTGCCAGCAGCAGACTAGCCTATTACAATGAGCAGTTCTTC
NA	TRBV6-5	TRBJ1-5	TRBD1	CASSLRTGGGQPQHF	TGTGCCAGCAGTCTTCGGACAGGGGGAGGACAGCCCCAGCATTTT
few	TRBV18	TRBJ2-3	NA	CASSPGHGTDTQYF	TGTGCCAGCTCACCGGGACACGGCACAGATACGCAGTATTTT
few	TRBV6-5	TRBJ1-5	NA	CASSYGRNQPQHF	TGTGCCAGCAGTTACGGCCGCAATCAGCCCCAGCATTTT
NA	TRBV7-9	TRBJ2-5	TRBD2	CASSNPGGQETQYF	TGTGCCAGCAGCAACCCCGGGGGGCAAGAGACCCAGTACTTC
few	TRBV3-1/TRBV3-2	TRBJ2-3	NA	CASSQDPRSTDTQYF	TGTGCCAGCAGCCAAGATCCGCGGAGCACAGATACGCAGTATTTT
NA	TRBV4-1	TRBJ2-5	NA	CASSQTDRNQETQYF	TGCGCCAGCAGCCAAACAGACAGGAACCAAGAGACCCAGTACTTC
NA	TRBV3-1/TRBV3-2	TRBJ2-5	TRBD2	CASRRTSGIIEQETQYF	TGTGCCAGCAGGAGGACTAGCGGGATCATTGAACAAGAGACCCAGTACTTC
NA	TRBV19	TRBJ1-1	NA	CASSTVRGGTEAFF	TGTGCCAGTAGTACTGTTCGGGGAGGAACTGAAGCTTTCTTT
NA	TRBV3-1/TRBV3-2	TRBJ2-3	NA	CASRGGATDTQYF	TGTGCCAGCCGGGGCGGGGCCACAGATACGCAGTATTTT
NA	TRBV7-9	TRBJ2-1	NA	CASSDNGRRSSYNEQFF	TGTGCCAGCAGCGATAATGGGAGACGGAGCTCCTACAATGAGCAGTTCTTC
NA	TRBV5-1	TRBJ1-6	NA	CASSLGRDNSPLHF	TGCGCCAGCAGCTTGGGGAGGGACAATTCACCCCTCCACTTT
few	TRBV18	TRBJ1-2	TRBD1	CASSRQGARYGYTF	TGTGCCAGCTCACGACAGGGGGCTCGGTATGGCTACACCTTC
NA	TRBV19	TRBJ2-5	TRBD1	CASSVPGGRETQYF	TGTGCCAGTAGTGTACCAGGGGGTCGGGAGACCCAGTACTTC
NA	TRBV19	TRBJ2-2	TRBD1	CASHRGGTGELFF	TGTGCCAGCCACAGGGGTGGTACCGGGGAGCTGTTTTTT
NA	TRBV11-2	TRBJ2-7	NA	CASSSPGDEQYF	TGTGCCAGCAGCTCGCCGGGTGACGAGCAGTACTTC
few	TRBV2	TRBJ1-1	NA	CASSELAGKSEAFF	TGTGCCAGCAGTGAACTGGCTGGTAAGTCTGAAGCTTTCTTT
NA	TRBV28	TRBJ2-4	NA	CASSFGGPPIQYF	TGTGCCAGCAGTTTCGGGGGGCCCCCCATTCAGTACTTC